This T cell receptor (beta chain) emerged from a study of blood T cell repertoires in COVID-19. Across the study: Both acute and convalescent COVID-19 samples were obtained from the United States, Italy and Spain.

V gave up 1 base and J gave up 7 bases, with 11 bases separating them. This CDR3 spans 13 amino acids. Germline CDR1 and CDR2: SGHVS and FNYEAQ. Per the study methods: The authors estimated nucleated cell counts from reference gene primer amplification. The table came from immunoSEQ multiplex PCR; TCRdb's copy has only in-frame clones and leaves some out. D and trimming were read from the DNA, whereas the V and J calls and clone size are those reported in that table. Of 88,000 or so clones in the sample, approximately 86% were seen once. The sample consisted of peripheral blood. The rearrangement links TRBV7-6 to TRBJ2-7; D unclear. The TCR originated in a man aged 55-75 years with acute or convalescent COVID-19. DNA for the CDR3: TGTGCCAGCAGCTTAGGTACTTCGGGTGAGCAGTACTTC. It specifies CASSLGTSGEQYF.